This note documents a single TCR beta chain sequence. In this sample, this clonotype turned up many times. This receptor's antigen is unknown. No clone much larger than this one lies a single base away; base qualities are absent. In the ophthalmopathy patients, disease was moderately to severely active, with a Clinical Activity Score of 3 or more, a NOSPECS grade of 4 or more, and a duration of less than 3 months. Exclusion was applied to patients with uncontrolled infections, other autoimmune diseases, pregnancy or lactation. Diagnoses relied on clinical symptoms, serum thyroxine and TRAb, thyroid ultrasound and orbital computed tomography. PBMCs were separated from under 11 ml of fresh peripheral blood using Ficoll-Paque density gradient centrifugation. Total RNA was extracted using Trizol reagent, and RNA quality was assessed on an Agilent 2100 Bioanalyzer. The sample is drawn from a study of T cells in Graves' hyperthyroidism and ophthalmopathy (dated by TCRdb to the late 2010s). As for the study more broadly: Peripheral blood was sampled at the time of initial diagnosis, prior to any treatment. After sampling, hyperthyroidism patients received methimazole starting at 30 mg daily, and ophthalmopathy patients received high-dose intravenous methylprednisolone. For training and testing, the 80 to 100 patients in the discovery cohort were randomly divided in a 7:3 ratio. TCR Vbeta CDR3 sequencing of around 130 peripheral blood samples (approximately 44 ophthalmopathy, under 80 hyperthyroidism and roughly 17 progressor patients) is reported in the paper. The study also compared thyroid tissue and blood T-cell repertoires from five or six Graves' hyperthyroidism patients. To identify TCR V-J signatures that set the groups apart, the researchers used a discovery cohort of roughly 100 patients, made up of fewer than 50 with Graves' ophthalmopathy and some 60 with stable Graves' hyperthyroidism. An independent validation cohort of under 20 hyperthyroidism patients and approximately 16 patients who later progressed to ophthalmopathy tested prospective prediction of ophthalmopathy.

The TCR beta CDR3 regions were amplified from RNA transcripts. A first-round RT-PCR of the TCR CDR3 used the HTBI primer set with the Qiagen OneStep RT-PCR kit. The libraries were constructed in a second round of multiplex PCR and then size-selected and purified. Paired-end sequencing of the libraries was performed with 100 bp reads on an Illumina HiSeq2000. Regarding the original processing steps: SOAPnuke was used to process the raw data, with reads discarded if the reads contained adapters or uncalled bases, had a mean Phred below 15, or lacked an exact constant-primer or identifier match. COPE v1.2.5 was used to merge high-quality paired reads, and clonotypes were defined as unique nucleotide sequences. MiTCR v1.1 was used to align the clonotypes against IMGT TRBV, TRBD and TRBJ reference segments. Only V-J combinations with frequency above 0.0001, covering 99.2% of repertoires, were analysed. A TCS score was defined as the ratio of F50 (clonal expansion) to E x V (chaos), with BLOSUM62-based TCRdist applied between CDR3 peptides within each V-J. Welch's t-statistics and random forest reduced fewer than 600 V-J features to roughly 13, which were used in a naive Bayes classifier (R e1071). Using fastp at Q25 and MiXCR, TCRdb reprocessed the public reads and kept productive beta chains. Duplicate CDR3 protein sequences are folded into a single record with the most common DNA and genes. These V and J calls rely on TCRdb rather than the paper's analysis. Present in this sample are about 260,000 distinct CDR3 sequences, over 15% of which were seen just once. Around 26% of the sample lies in the top ten.

V gives up 4 bases and J gives up 15 bases, and the segment between their germline ends measures 16 bases. Reading the germline V gene (reference sequence) gives CDR1 SEHNR and CDR2 FQNEAQ. Spanning cysteine to phenylalanine, the CDR3 consists of 12 amino acids. The only DNA kept is the CDR3, 36 bases in frame from the first base. General findings and caveats noted by the study authors: Blood samples also contained most of the expanded thyroid clonotypes (frequency above 0.001), which suggests that blood repertoires may reflect thyroid immune responses. A 13 V-J signature model separated ophthalmopathy from stable hyperthyroidism, with over 85% sensitivity and roughly 81% specificity in cross-validation and 80%/75% in testing. In validation, the model predicted progression to ophthalmopathy a median of 6.5 months before onset, with approximately 68% sensitivity and almost 75% specificity. Sample size was not statistically predetermined, and investigators were not blinded to group allocation.

This sequence originates from a woman aged 18 to 35 with Graves' ophthalmopathy. The receptor chain draws on TRBV7-9 and TRBJ2-1; the D region may be TRBD1 or TRBD2, each matching 5 bases equally. Sequencing was performed on blood. The DNA sequence reads TGTGCCAGCAGCTCCCCCGGGGCTCCAGGGTTCTTC. This is translated as CASSSPGAPGFF.